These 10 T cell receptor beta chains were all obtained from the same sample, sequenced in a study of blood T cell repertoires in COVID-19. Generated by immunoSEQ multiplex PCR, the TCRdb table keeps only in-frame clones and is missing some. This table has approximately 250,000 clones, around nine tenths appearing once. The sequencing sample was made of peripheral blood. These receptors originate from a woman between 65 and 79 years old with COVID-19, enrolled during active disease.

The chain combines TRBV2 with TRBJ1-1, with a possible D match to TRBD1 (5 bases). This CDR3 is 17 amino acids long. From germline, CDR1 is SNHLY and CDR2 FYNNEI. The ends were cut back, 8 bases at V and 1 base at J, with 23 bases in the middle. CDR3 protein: CASSSGWAGSGNTEAFF. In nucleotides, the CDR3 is TGTGCCAGCTCCTCGGGTTGGGCAGGGTCTGGGAACACTGAAGCTTTCTTT. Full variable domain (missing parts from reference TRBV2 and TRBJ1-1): EPEVTQTPSHQVTQMGQEVILRCVPISNHLYFYWYRQILGQKVEFLVSFYNNEISEKSEIFDDQFSVERPDGSNFTLKIRSTKLEDSAMYFCASSSGWAGSGNTEAFFGQGTRLTVV.

CDR3 in amino acids: CASSDEAGGYEQYF. The CDR3 DNA sequence: TGTGCCAGCAGTGATGAGGCAGGAGGCTACGAGCAGTACTTC. This chain uses TRBV2 with TRBJ2-7, with a tentative D call TRBD2 (5 bases). The CDR3 contains 14 residues. The germline V and J ends were trimmed by 3 bases and 3 bases, with 12 bases remaining between them. In germline, CDR1 is SNHLY, CDR2 FYNNEI.

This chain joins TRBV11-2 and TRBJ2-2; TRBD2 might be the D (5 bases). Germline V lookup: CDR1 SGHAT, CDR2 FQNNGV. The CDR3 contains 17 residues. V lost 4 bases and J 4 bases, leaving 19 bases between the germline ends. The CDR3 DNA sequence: TGTGCCAGCAGCTCCAACCCGACCGGACTGGTCACCGGGGAGCTGTTTTTT. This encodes CASSSNPTGLVTGELFF.

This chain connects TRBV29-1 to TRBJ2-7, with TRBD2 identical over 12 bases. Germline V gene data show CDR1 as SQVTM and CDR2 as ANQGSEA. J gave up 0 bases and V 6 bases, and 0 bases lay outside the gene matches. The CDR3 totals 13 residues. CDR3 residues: CSVTSGGSYEQYF. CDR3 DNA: TGCAGCGTGACTAGCGGGGGCTCCTACGAGCAGTACTTC.

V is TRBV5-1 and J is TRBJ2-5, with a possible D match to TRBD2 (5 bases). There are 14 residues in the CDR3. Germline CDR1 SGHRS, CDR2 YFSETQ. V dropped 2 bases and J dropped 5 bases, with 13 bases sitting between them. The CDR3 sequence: CASSFASLGETQYF. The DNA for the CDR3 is TGCGCCAGCAGCTTCGCTAGCCTGGGGGAGACCCAGTACTTC.

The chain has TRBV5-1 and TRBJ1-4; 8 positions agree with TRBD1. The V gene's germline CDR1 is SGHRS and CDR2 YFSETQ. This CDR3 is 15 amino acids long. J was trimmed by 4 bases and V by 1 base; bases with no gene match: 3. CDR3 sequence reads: CASSLTGGRNEKLFF. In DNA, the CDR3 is TGCGCCAGCAGCTTGACAGGGGGTCGTAATGAAAAACTGTTTTTT.

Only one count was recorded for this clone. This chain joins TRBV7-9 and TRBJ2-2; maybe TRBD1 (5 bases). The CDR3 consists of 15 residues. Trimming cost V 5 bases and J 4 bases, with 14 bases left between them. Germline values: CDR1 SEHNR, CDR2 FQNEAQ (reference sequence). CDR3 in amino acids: CASSPPGYGTGELFF. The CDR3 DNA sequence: TGTGCCAGCAGCCCTCCAGGGTACGGCACCGGGGAGCTGTTTTTT.

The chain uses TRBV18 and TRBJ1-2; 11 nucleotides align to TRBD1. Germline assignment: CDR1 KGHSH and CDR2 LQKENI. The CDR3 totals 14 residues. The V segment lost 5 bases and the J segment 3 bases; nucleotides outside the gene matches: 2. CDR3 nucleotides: TGTGCCAGCTCATCGGGACAGGGGGACTATGGCTACACCTTC. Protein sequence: CASSSGQGDYGYTF.

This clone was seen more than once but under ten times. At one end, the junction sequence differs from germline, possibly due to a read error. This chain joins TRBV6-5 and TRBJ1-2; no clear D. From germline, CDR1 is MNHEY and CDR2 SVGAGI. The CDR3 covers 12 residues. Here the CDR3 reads CASTSLGREGVF. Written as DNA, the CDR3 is TGTGCCAGCACCTCTCTCGGCCGGGAGGGAGTCTTC.

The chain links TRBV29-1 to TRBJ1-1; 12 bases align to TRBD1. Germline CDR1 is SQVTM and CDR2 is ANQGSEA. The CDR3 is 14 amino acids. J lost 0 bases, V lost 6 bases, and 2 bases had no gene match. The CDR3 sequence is CSVGQGAMNTEAFF. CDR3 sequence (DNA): TGCAGCGTGGGACAGGGGGCCATGAACACTGAAGCTTTCTTT.